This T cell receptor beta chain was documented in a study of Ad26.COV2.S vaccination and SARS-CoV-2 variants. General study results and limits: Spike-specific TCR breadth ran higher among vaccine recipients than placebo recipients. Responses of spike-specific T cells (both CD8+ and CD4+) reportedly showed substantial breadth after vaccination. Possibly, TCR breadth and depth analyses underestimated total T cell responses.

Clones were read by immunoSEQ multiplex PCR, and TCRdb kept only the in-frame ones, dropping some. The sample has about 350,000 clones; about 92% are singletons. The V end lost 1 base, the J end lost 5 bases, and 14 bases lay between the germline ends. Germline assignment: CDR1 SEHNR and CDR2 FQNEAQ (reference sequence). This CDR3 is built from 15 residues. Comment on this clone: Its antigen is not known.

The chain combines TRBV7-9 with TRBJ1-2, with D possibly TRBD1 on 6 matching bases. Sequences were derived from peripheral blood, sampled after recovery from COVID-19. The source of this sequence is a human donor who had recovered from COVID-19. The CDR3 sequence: CASSLGSRGGYGYTF. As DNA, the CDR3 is TGTGCCAGCAGCTTAGGGTCCAGGGGCGGATATGGCTACACCTTC. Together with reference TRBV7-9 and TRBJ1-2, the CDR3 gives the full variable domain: DTGVSQNPRHKITKRGQNVTFRCDPISEHNRLYWYRQTLGQGPEFLTYFQNEAQLEKSRLLSDRFSAERPKGSFSTLEIQRTEQGDSAMYLCASSLGSRGGYGYTFGSGTRLTVV.